This T cell receptor (beta chain) was documented in a study of T cell repertoires in cytomegalovirus infection. Whole-study context: CMV infection plus the matching HLA type was flagged by public TCR beta signatures.

In this sample, this clonotype turned up a few times. The antigen remains undetermined. Trimming cost V 5 bases and J 4 bases; bases outside gene matches: 7. There are 14 residues in the CDR3. Germline loops: CDR1 SGHDN, CDR2 FVKESK. Overall study results and limits: CMV-specific TCR beta clonotypes restricted by HLA-C were the ones dominating the ex vivo response.

TCRdb re-called the reads through MiXCR, storing one row per CDR3 protein. The repertoire includes approximately 240,000 distinct CDR3 sequences, roughly an eighth of them detected once, and 1.5% to 2% sits in the top ten. The sample was PBMCs. The TCR sequence derives from a human donor in good health (CMV status not recorded). Some clones in this sample may be carry-over from other donors' samples. The gene calls are TRBV14 and TRBJ1-1; 7 nucleotides align to TRBD1. As DNA, the CDR3 is TGTGCCAGCAGCTCATTACAGGGGAGCACTGAAGCTTTCTTT. Translating gives CASSSLQGSTEAFF. Full variable domain (rest looked up from reference TRBV14 and TRBJ1-1): EAGVTQFPSHSVIEKGQTVTLRCDPISGHDNLYWYRRVMGKEIKFLLHFVKESKQDESGMPNNRFLAERTGGTYSTLKVQPAELEDSGVYFCASSSLQGSTEAFFGQGTRLTVV.